This TCR beta chain was recorded in a study of T cell responses to AZD1222 COVID-19 vaccine. Whole-study context: Second doses that came at about 4 or about 12 weeks were put together.

Germline loops: CDR1 KGHDR, CDR2 SFDVKD. With V trimmed by 5 bases and J by 5 bases, 5 bases remained unmatched. The CDR3 runs 14 residues. Assay: immunoSEQ multiplex PCR; the TCRdb copy retains only in-frame clones and omits some. The table records 100,000 to 150,000 clones, 90% of them present only once. This clone appeared once. The antigen is unknown. Study-level findings and limits: Spike as a whole was targeted by vaccine-associated CD4 TCRs, dominant at 160-218 and 743-854. Close to half of all spike-specific TCRs reportedly target regions of the variants that are unmutated.

The chain has TRBV24-1 and TRBJ2-1, with TRBD2 matching over 7 bases. Here the sequenced sample was peripheral blood, taken on day 0 of AZD1222 vaccination. The clonotype comes from an adult in good health. The CDR3 region is CATSGASGDNEQFF. The CDR3, as DNA: TGTGCCACCAGTGGTGCTAGCGGTGACAATGAGCAGTTCTTC.